The 16 T cell receptor beta chains below were found in one sample sequenced in a study of technical replicates of blood from a few donors (dated by TCRdb to between 2016 and 2019). Library prep was done by the immunoSEQ multiplex PCR assay. TCRdb provides this immuneACCESS table in a form limited to in-frame rearrangements. Some clones are lacking; in checked studies, under half of them reflect an unresolved V gene, and why the rest are absent is not known. The sample table records nearly 80,000 clones; approximately 93% of these occur just once. Of the sample, 0.35% to 0.5% falls within the top ten clones. The sample was T cells isolated from PBMCs. The receptors were gathered from a human donor in good health.

The chain joins TRBV2 to TRBJ1-4; weak D call: TRBD1 (6 bases). The germline V gene has CDR1 SNHLY and CDR2 FYNNEI. V gave up 3 bases and J gave up 7 bases, with 12 bases separating them. This CDR3 has 14 residues. The CDR3 reads CASSEGAGSEKLFF. CDR3 in DNA: TGTGCCAGCAGTGAGGGGGCAGGAAGTGAAAAACTGTTTTTT.

V gene TRBV19 combines with J gene TRBJ2-7, with 7 bases aligning to TRBD1. The germline V gene has CDR1 LNHDA and CDR2 SQIVND (reference sequence). The V and J ends lost 5 bases and 4 bases, in that order; junction bases with no gene match: 5. This CDR3 spans 13 amino acids. The CDR3 DNA is TGTGCCAGTAGTCACAGGGGTGCGTACGAGCAGTACTTC. Translating it yields CASSHRGAYEQYF.

This chain connects TRBV28 to TRBJ1-1; 7 positions match TRBD1. This CDR3 spans 13 amino acids. The trim removed 3 bases at V and 5 bases at J, leaving 3 bases unmatched. The V gene's germline CDR1 is MDHEN and CDR2 SYDVKM. CDR3 coding DNA: TGTGCCAGCAGTTTGGAGGGACAGACTGAAGCTTTCTTT. It is translated as CASSLEGQTEAFF.

This clone was seen once. Additional DNA sequences in this sample encode the identical CDR3. This sequence joins TRBV29-1 and TRBJ2-7, with TRBD2 matching over 14 bases. This CDR3 comprises 15 residues. CDR1 and CDR2 from the germline V gene are SQVTM and ANQGSEA. V shed 1 base, J shed 3 bases, and the junction held 2 bases outside the gene matches. This CDR3 reads CSVEGGTSGGYEQYF. The CDR3 nucleotides read TGCAGCGTTGAAGGGGGGACTAGCGGGGGCTACGAGCAGTACTTC.

This clone was observed a single time. The chain employs TRBV7-2 and TRBJ2-7, with TRBD1 matching over 8 bases. V was clipped by 3 bases and J by 5 bases; unmatched bases: 6. The germline CDR1 and CDR2 sequences are SGHTA and FQGNSA. The CDR3 runs to 14 residues. The chain's CDR3 is CASSLTGDLNEQYF. Here the CDR3 DNA reads TGTGCCAGCAGCTTGACAGGGGATCTCAACGAGCAGTACTTC.

The V call is TRBV4-1, the J call TRBJ1-3, with TRBD1 as a possible D gene (5 bases). Germline V gives CDR1 MGHRA, CDR2 YSYEKL. V gave up 0 bases and J gave up 2 bases, with 8 bases separating them. There are 15 residues in the CDR3. CDR3 loop: CASSQDFRAGNTIYF. CDR3 nucleotides: TGCGCCAGCAGCCAAGACTTCAGGGCTGGAAACACCATATATTTT.

The chain has TRBV7-9 and TRBJ2-5; D unclear. The germline CDR1 and CDR2 sequences are SEHNR and FQNEAQ (reference sequence). The CDR3 covers 15 residues. The ends were cut back, 1 base at V and 2 bases at J, with 11 bases in the middle. The CDR3 region is CASSLEDLEQETQYF. The CDR3, as DNA: TGTGCCAGCAGCTTAGAAGACCTAGAACAAGAGACCCAGTACTTC.

The rearrangement links TRBV5-4 to TRBJ2-4; 10 bases align to TRBD2. The germline V gene has CDR1 SGHNT and CDR2 YYREEE (reference sequence). J was trimmed by 0 bases and V by 5 bases; bases with no gene match: 17. CDR3 length equals 20 residues. CDR3 coding DNA: TGTGCCAGCAGTTCTCTAGCGGGGGAGAGACTCTTATTAGCCAAAAACATTCAGTACTTC. This codes for CASSSLAGERLLLAKNIQYF.

The chain carries TRBV7-8 and TRBJ1-5; no clear D gene. This CDR3 is built from 13 residues. Trimming took off 5 bases at V and 9 bases at J, with 14 bases between the two ends. Germline CDR1 reads SGHVS; CDR2 reads FQNEAQ. CDR3 loop: CASSQHLGWPQHF. In DNA, the CDR3 is TGTGCCAGCAGCCAACATTTGGGCTGGCCCCAGCATTTT.

This clone has just one count. J is TRBJ2-5 and V is TRBV9, with 9 bases fitting TRBD2. This CDR3 has 15 residues. The germline V gene encodes CDR1 SGDLS and CDR2 YYNGEE. The V gene end was trimmed by 2 bases and the J gene end by 5 bases; junction bases not matched to a gene: 7. CDR3 DNA: TGTGCCAGCAGCGTCAGTAGCGGGAGTTCGGAGACCCAGTACTTC. It is translated as CASSVSSGSSETQYF.

This chain uses TRBV19 with TRBJ2-7, with unresolved D. Germline V lookup: CDR1 LNHDA, CDR2 SQIVND (reference sequence). The length of the CDR3 is 13 residues. With 4 bases removed from V and 3 bases from J, the gap between germline ends came to 10 bases. CDR3 bases: TGTGCCAGTAGTAGAGAGCCGGGCTACGAGCAGTACTTC. Protein sequence: CASSREPGYEQYF.

This clone is a singleton in its sample. J is TRBJ1-5 and V is TRBV7-6; 7 bases match TRBD1. The CDR3 contains 18 residues. CDR1 and CDR2 from the germline V gene are SGHVS and FNYEAQ. V was clipped by 4 bases and J by 1 base; unmatched bases: 13. For the CDR3, the DNA is TGTGCCAGCAGCTGGAGAGACAGGGCTTCGGTAAGCAATCAGCCCCAGCATTTT. Translated: CASSWRDRASVSNQPQHF.

The chain carries TRBV9 and TRBJ1-2; D gene unclear. Deletions cut 1 base from V and 3 bases from J, with 10 bases between. This CDR3 is built from 14 residues. In germline, CDR1 is SGDLS, CDR2 YYNGEE. The CDR3 sequence is CASSVTDPYYGYTF. CDR3 DNA: TGTGCCAGCAGCGTAACAGATCCATACTATGGCTACACCTTC. The whole variable domain, remainder taken from reference TRBV9 and TRBJ1-2, is DSGVTQTPKHLITATGQRVTLRCSPRSGDLSVYWYQQSLDQGLQFLIQYYNGEERAKGNILERFSAQQFPDLHSELNLSSLELGDSALYFCASSVTDPYYGYTFGSGTRLTVV.

The chain joins TRBV29-1 to TRBJ2-5, with TRBD2 identical over 7 bases. The germline V gene encodes CDR1 SQVTM and CDR2 ANQGSEA. The junction had 5 bases not matched to a gene; V was cut back by 3 bases and J by 7 bases. This CDR3 has 12 residues. CDR3 loop: CSVDREGGTQYF. For the CDR3, the DNA is TGCAGCGTTGACAGGGAGGGAGGGACCCAGTACTTC.

The J gene is TRBJ2-7, the V gene TRBV7-8; D possibly corresponds to TRBD2 (6 bases). The V end lost 0 bases, the J end lost 4 bases, and 7 bases lay between the germline ends. Germline lookup yields CDR1 SGHVS and CDR2 FQNEAQ. The CDR3 contains 13 residues. The CDR3 is CASSLAGGYEQYF. CDR3 coding DNA: TGTGCCAGCAGCTTAGCAGGAGGGTACGAGCAGTACTTC. The full variable domain, rest sourced from reference TRBV7-8 and TRBJ2-7, is GAGVSQSPRYKVAKRGQDVALRCDPISGHVSLFWYQQALGQGPEFLTYFQNEAQLDKSGLPSDRFFAERPEGSVSTLKIQRTQQEDSAVYLCASSLAGGYEQYFGPGTRLTVT.

Concerning this clone: Other DNA sequences in the sample encode the same CDR3. The CDR3 DNA reads as TGTGCCAGCAGCCTCGGGAGCTCCTACAATGAGCAGTTCTTC. It is translated as CASSLGSSYNEQFF. The chain joins TRBV7-9 to TRBJ2-1; TRBD2 might be the D (6 bases). Trimming pared 5 bases from V and 0 bases from J, leaving 8 bases between. CDR1 and CDR2 (germline): SEHNR, FQNEAQ (reference sequence). The CDR3 has 14 residues.